These 21 T cell receptor beta chains were all obtained from the same sample, sequenced in a study of blood T cell repertoires in COVID-19. The table came from immunoSEQ multiplex PCR; TCRdb's copy has only in-frame clones and leaves some out. The table has 150,000 to 250,000 clones, about nine tenths seen once. Sequenced input: PBMCs or T cells enriched from blood (not recorded which). The receptors stem from a woman between 25 and 40 years old who had recovered from COVID-19.

This chain connects TRBV27 to TRBJ1-1; no definite D call. The V end was cut by 6 bases, the J end by 1 base, with 9 bases between. Germline V gene data show CDR1 as MNHEY and CDR2 as SMNVEV (reference sequence). This CDR3 is 13 amino acids long. The CDR3 region is CASSRRENTEAFF. In nucleotides, the CDR3 is TGTGCCAGCAGCAGGCGGGAGAACACTGAAGCTTTCTTT.

The gene calls are TRBV14 and TRBJ1-3; D is uncertain. The CDR3 contains 17 residues. CDR1 and CDR2 (germline): SGHDN, FVKESK. Trimming stripped 0 bases from V and 0 bases from J, with 12 bases between. The CDR3 DNA reads TGTGCCAGCAGCCAAGATCTAGCTGAGGGCTCTGGAAACACCATATATTTT. This sequence encodes CASSQDLAEGSGNTIYF.

This sequence joins TRBV28 and TRBJ2-1; 11 nucleotides line up with TRBD2. Looked up from germline, CDR1 is MDHEN and CDR2 is SYDVKM. V lost 7 bases and J lost 5; bases outside the gene matches: 7. The CDR3 loop spans 15 amino acids. Here the CDR3 reads CASIVAGGPHNEQFF. The CDR3 DNA reads as TGTGCCAGCATCGTAGCGGGAGGGCCCCACAATGAGCAGTTCTTC.

The rearrangement links TRBV9 to TRBJ2-3; the D gene is possibly TRBD1 (6 bases). The V end was cut by 3 bases, the J end by 7 bases, with 12 bases between. This CDR3 is 13 amino acids long. Germline CDR1 and CDR2: SGDLS and YYNGEE. CDR3 DNA: TGTGCCAGCAGCGCTACAGGGTCGCATACGCAGTATTTT. Its protein product is CASSATGSHTQYF.

V and J are TRBV6-1 and TRBJ1-2; 7 bases map to TRBD1. CDR3 length equals 13 residues. Trimming removed 3 bases from V and 8 bases from J; junction bases left unmatched: 6. CDR1 and CDR2 (germline): MNHNS, SASEGT. CDR3 sequence reads: CASSETGRNGYTF. CDR3 nucleotides: TGTGCCAGCAGTGAGACAGGGCGGAACGGCTACACCTTC.

The rearrangement uses TRBV19 and TRBJ2-2, with 7 bases that match TRBD2. With 3 bases clipped from V and 7 bases from J, the junction kept 8 bases outside the gene matches. The CDR3 runs 15 residues. Germline lookup yields CDR1 LNHDA and CDR2 SQIVND (reference sequence). CDR3 DNA sequence: TGTGCCAGTAGTATCCCCTCGACTAGCCGCGGGGAGCTGTTTTTT. This gives the protein CASSIPSTSRGELFF.

This rearrangement joins TRBV19 to TRBJ1-1, with D possibly matching TRBD1 (5 bases). Germline-derived CDR1 and CDR2 are LNHDA and SQIVND (reference sequence). The CDR3 contains 14 residues. V lost 4 bases to trimming and J lost 1 base, with 10 bases between them. In nucleotides, the CDR3 is TGTGCCAGTAGTAGACAGCTACCGAACACTGAAGCTTTCTTT. Amino acids: CASSRQLPNTEAFF.

The rearrangement links TRBV14 to TRBJ2-7; 8 positions agree with TRBD2. CDR1 SGHDN and CDR2 FVKESK come from the germline V gene. The J segment lost 5 bases and the V segment lost 0 bases, leaving 3 bases of the junction unmatched. The CDR3 has 14 residues. The CDR3 nucleotides read TGTGCCAGCAGCCAAGAGACTAGCGTCGACGAGCAGTACTTC. Translating gives CASSQETSVDEQYF.

The genes are TRBV24-1 and TRBJ2-1; 8 bases line up with TRBD2. Trimming cost V 2 bases and J 7 bases; bases outside gene matches: 12. Germline CDR1 reads KGHDR; CDR2 reads SFDVKD. This CDR3 has 17 amino acids. For the CDR3, the DNA is TGTGCCACCAGTGATTCAATTTTTAGCGGGATTGGGAATGAGCAGTTCTTC. It yields the protein CATSDSIFSGIGNEQFF.

J is TRBJ1-1 and V is TRBV11-2, with D maybe TRBD1 (5 bases). The V end was cut by 6 bases, the J end by 2 bases, with 13 bases between. This CDR3 is 14 amino acids long. From germline, CDR1 is SGHAT and CDR2 FQNNGV. This CDR3 reads CASRMTGGNTEAFF. The CDR3 DNA is TGTGCCAGCAGGATGACGGGGGGTAACACTGAAGCTTTCTTT.

V and J are TRBV4-2 and TRBJ1-5, with 12 nucleotides matching TRBD1. V trimming: 4 bases; J trimming: 6 bases; junction bases outside the gene matches: 4. The CDR3 is 15 amino acids. Per the germline V gene, CDR1 is LGHNA and CDR2 is YNFKEQ. The CDR3 DNA reads TGTGCCAGCAGCCCCGGGACAGGGGGCAGTCAGCCCCAGCATTTT. It codes for CASSPGTGGSQPQHF.

This chain joins TRBV12-3 or TRBV12-4 and TRBJ1-5; weak D call: TRBD1 (6 bases). The V end was cut by 4 bases, the J end by 6 bases, with 7 bases between. The CDR3 runs 12 residues. The CDR3 nucleotides are TGTGCCAGCAGTTCCAGGGGTCAGCCCCAGCATTTT. This codes for CASSSRGQPQHF.

This chain joins TRBV5-4 and TRBJ2-3; D gene unclear. Per germline, CDR1 SGHNT and CDR2 YYREEE (reference sequence). Trimming stripped 1 base from V and 4 bases from J, with 4 bases between. This CDR3 is 12 amino acids long. The CDR3 region is CASSLTADTQYF. The CDR3 DNA reads as TGTGCCAGCAGCTTGACGGCAGATACGCAGTATTTT. The full variable domain, rest sourced from reference TRBV5-4 and TRBJ2-3, is ETGVTQSPTHLIKTRGQQVTLRCSSQSGHNTVSWYQQALGQGPQFIFQYYREEENGRGNFPPRFSGLQFPNYSSELNVNALELDDSALYLCASSLTADTQYFGPGTRLTVL.

The chain is built from TRBV13 and TRBJ2-1, with 8 bases fitting TRBD2. J was trimmed by 0 bases and V by 5 bases; bases with no gene match: 9. This CDR3 has 17 amino acids. Germline values: CDR1 PRHDT, CDR2 FYEKMQ (reference sequence). CDR3 in DNA: TGTGCCAGCAGCCCGGTCGGGGGGGCGAGCTCCTACAATGAGCAGTTCTTC. Amino acid sequence: CASSPVGGASSYNEQFF.

This clone has only one observation. The chain is built from TRBV19 and TRBJ2-5, with 8 nucleotides matching TRBD1. The V and J ends lost 5 bases and 5 bases, in that order; junction bases with no gene match: 4. The CDR3 sequence is 13 residues long. CDR1 is LNHDA, CDR2 SQIVND, per germline (reference sequence). CDR3 region: CASSQGARETQYF. CDR3 sequence (DNA): TGTGCCAGTAGTCAGGGGGCACGGGAGACCCAGTACTTC. Full variable domain (rest looked up from reference TRBV19 and TRBJ2-5): DGGITQSPKYLFRKEGQNVTLSCEQNLNHDAMYWYRQDPGQGLRLIYYSQIVNDFQKGDIAEGYSVSREKKESFPLTVTSAQKNPTAFYLCASSQGARETQYFGPGTRLLVL.

This clone was detected only a few times. The rearrangement uses TRBV7-3 and TRBJ1-1; D gene uncertain. The CDR3 is 13 residues long. Looked up from germline, CDR1 is SGHTA and CDR2 is FQGTGA. V was shortened by 3 bases and J by 0 bases, with 5 bases between the two germline ends. CDR3 in DNA: TGTGCCAGCAGCTTCGGGATGAACACTGAAGCTTTCTTT. Amino acids: CASSFGMNTEAFF.

V gene TRBV7-2 combines with J gene TRBJ2-1; a possible D gene is TRBD2 (5 bases). This CDR3 has 15 amino acids. V was pared by 0 bases and J by 8 bases, with 14 bases between. Germline values: CDR1 SGHTA, CDR2 FQGNSA. CDR3 DNA sequence: TGTGCCAGCAGCTTAGCTACTAGGTCCCCGGATGAGCAGTTCTTC. This translates into CASSLATRSPDEQFF.

The chain combines TRBV3-1 (or the pseudogene TRBV3-2) with TRBJ1-1; TRBD1 is a possible D gene (6 bases). This CDR3 has 16 residues. The germline CDR1 and CDR2 sequences are LGHDT and YNNKEL (reference sequence). Trimming shortened V by 0 bases and J by 0 bases, and 11 bases separated the two germline ends. CDR3 sequence (DNA): TGTGCCAGCAGCCAAGATACAGGGCTCATGAACACTGAAGCTTTCTTT. It yields the protein CASSQDTGLMNTEAFF.

This chain connects TRBV19 to TRBJ2-7; D is unclear. This CDR3 has 13 amino acids. With 5 bases removed from V and 4 bases from J, the gap between germline ends came to 12 bases. From germline, CDR1 is LNHDA and CDR2 SQIVND (reference sequence). The CDR3 DNA follows: TGTGCCAGTAGTGGCAGGATTCTATACGAGCAGTACTTC. Protein sequence: CASSGRILYEQYF.

This chain joins TRBV24-1 and TRBJ2-3; TRBD2 matches at 12 bases. CDR3 size: 16 residues. Trimming took 3 bases from V and 5 from J; bases not matched to a gene: 5. Germline lookup yields CDR1 KGHDR and CDR2 SFDVKD. The CDR3 nucleotides are TGTGCCACCAGTGATCGGGGGGGACTAGCGGGAGATACGCAGTATTTT. It codes for CATSDRGGLAGDTQYF.

This clone was detected only a few times. The rearrangement links TRBV9 to TRBJ1-2, with a weak D call TRBD1 (6 bases). Deletions cut 0 bases from V and 8 bases from J, with 17 bases between. The germline gives CDR1 SGDLS, CDR2 YYNGEE. This CDR3 spans 15 amino acids. This CDR3 reads CASSVGEGQGLGYTF. The CDR3 nucleotides are TGTGCCAGCAGCGTAGGGGAGGGGCAGGGGTTAGGCTACACCTTC.